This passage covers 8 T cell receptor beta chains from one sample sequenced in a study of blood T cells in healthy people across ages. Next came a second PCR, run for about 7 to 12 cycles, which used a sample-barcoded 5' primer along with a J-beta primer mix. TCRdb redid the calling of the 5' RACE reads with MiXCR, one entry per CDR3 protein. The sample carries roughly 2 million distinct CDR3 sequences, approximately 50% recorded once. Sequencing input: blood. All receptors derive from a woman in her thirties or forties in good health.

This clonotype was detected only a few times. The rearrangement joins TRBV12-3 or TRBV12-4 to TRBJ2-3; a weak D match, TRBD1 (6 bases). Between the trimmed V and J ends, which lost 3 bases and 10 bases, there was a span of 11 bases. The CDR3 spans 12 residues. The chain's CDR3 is CASSFIQGSQYF. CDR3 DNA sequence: TGTGCCAGCAGTTTTATCCAGGGGTCGCAGTATTTT.

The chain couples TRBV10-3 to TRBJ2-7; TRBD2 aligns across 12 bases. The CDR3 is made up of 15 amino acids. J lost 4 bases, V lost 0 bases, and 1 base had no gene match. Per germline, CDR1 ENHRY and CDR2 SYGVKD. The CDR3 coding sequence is TGTGCCATCAGTGAGTCGACTAGCGGGGGTTACGAGCAGTACTTC. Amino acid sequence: CAISESTSGGYEQYF.

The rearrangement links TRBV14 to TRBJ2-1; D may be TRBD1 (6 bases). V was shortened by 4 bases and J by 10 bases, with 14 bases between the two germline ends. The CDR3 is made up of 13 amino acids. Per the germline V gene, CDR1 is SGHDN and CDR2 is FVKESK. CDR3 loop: CASSPQPTGEQFF. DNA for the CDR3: TGTGCCAGCAGCCCGCAACCAACAGGGGAGCAGTTCTTC.

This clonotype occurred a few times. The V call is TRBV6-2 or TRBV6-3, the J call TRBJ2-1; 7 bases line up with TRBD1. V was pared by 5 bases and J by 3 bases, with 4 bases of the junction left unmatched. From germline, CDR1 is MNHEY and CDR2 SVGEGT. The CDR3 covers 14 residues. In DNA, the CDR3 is TGTGCCAGCAGTGTGGGACAGCGCTACAATGAGCAGTTCTTC. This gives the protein CASSVGQRYNEQFF.

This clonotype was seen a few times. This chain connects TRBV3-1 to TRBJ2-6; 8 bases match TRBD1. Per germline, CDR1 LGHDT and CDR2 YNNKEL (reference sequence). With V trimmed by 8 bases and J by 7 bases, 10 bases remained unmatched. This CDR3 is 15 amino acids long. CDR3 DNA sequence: TGTGCCAGCCCAGGACAGGGCTGTAGTGCCAACGTCCTGACTTTC. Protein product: CASPGQGCSANVLTF.

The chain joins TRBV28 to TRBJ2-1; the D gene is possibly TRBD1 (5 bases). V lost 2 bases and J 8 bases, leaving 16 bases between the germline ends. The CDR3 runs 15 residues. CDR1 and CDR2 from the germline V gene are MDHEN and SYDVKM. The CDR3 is CASSLPRGWQYEQFF. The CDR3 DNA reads TGTGCCAGCAGTTTACCTAGGGGTTGGCAATATGAGCAGTTCTTC.

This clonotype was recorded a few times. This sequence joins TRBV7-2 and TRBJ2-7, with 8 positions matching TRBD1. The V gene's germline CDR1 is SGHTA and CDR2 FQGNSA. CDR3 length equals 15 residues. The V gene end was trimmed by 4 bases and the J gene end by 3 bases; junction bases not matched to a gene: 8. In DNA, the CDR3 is TGTGCCAGCAGCTCCGACAGGGGCGCAAACTACGAGCAGTACTTC. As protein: CASSSDRGANYEQYF. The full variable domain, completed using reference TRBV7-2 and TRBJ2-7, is GAGVSQSPSNKVTEKGKDVELRCDPISGHTALYWYRQSLGQGLEFLIYFQGNSAPDKSGLPSDRFSAERTGGSVSTLTIQRTQQEDSAVYLCASSSDRGANYEQYFGPGTRLTVT.

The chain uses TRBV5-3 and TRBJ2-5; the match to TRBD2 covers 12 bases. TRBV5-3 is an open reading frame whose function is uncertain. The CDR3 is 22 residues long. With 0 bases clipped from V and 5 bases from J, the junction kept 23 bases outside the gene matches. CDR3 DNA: TGTGCCAGAAGCTTGGGACTAGCGGGGGCCTCGGCTTACCGCGTGAATTGCGAGACCCAGTACTTC. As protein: CARSLGLAGASAYRVNCETQYF.